This T cell receptor beta chain was sequenced during a study of identifying expanded T cells in peripheral blood. J was trimmed by 3 bases and V by 3 bases; bases with no gene match: 8. There are 15 residues in the CDR3. The germline V gene has CDR1 MNHNS and CDR2 SASEGT. Collection occurred without any documented infections or immune events in donors. Study-wide findings and caveats: Technical replicates showed approximately 1.2 changed clones; around two weeks roughly 15; four weeks 19. Across healthy donors, higher total template counts meant significantly greater roughly two-week count variance.

Using immunoSEQ multiplex PCR, the repertoire was profiled, and TCRdb retains in-frame clones only, with some absent. Counted here are approximately 81,000 clones, around 84% occurring once; the ten biggest clones make up around 20%. To note about this clone: Antigen unknown.

The chain couples TRBV6-1 to TRBJ2-7, with 7 nucleotides matching TRBD1. The source is a person aged 18 to 70 in good health. The sample was blood. The CDR3 bases are TGTGCCAGCAGTGACCCGGGACAGCCGATCTACGAGCAGTACTTC. It specifies CASSDPGQPIYEQYF.